This entry lists 12 T cell receptor beta chains sequenced from one sample in a study of cytomegalovirus exposure and HLA in healthy donors. PCR involved 60 Vbeta and 13 Jbeta primers. Assay used: immunoSEQ multiplex PCR; TCRdb lists only in-frame clones, some missing. The table lists roughly 190,000 clones. The source material was PBMCs. These receptors were obtained from a man younger than 45 in good health and CMV-seronegative.

Note on this clone: The sample contains more than one DNA sequence encoding this CDR3. The gene calls are TRBV19 and TRBJ2-7; D not resolved. CDR3 size: 12 residues. Germline CDR1 is LNHDA and CDR2 is SQIVND (reference sequence). V lost 9 bases to trimming and J lost 2 bases, with 11 bases between them. The chain's CDR3 is CASRAATYEQYF. In DNA form, the CDR3 reads TGTGCCAGCAGAGCAGCGACCTACGAGCAGTACTTC.

The rearrangement links TRBV28 to TRBJ1-5, with TRBD1 identical over 8 bases. The CDR3 contains 15 residues. With 7 bases clipped from V and 4 bases from J, the junction kept 9 bases outside the gene matches. Germline CDR1 MDHEN, CDR2 SYDVKM. The CDR3 loop is CASIWGQATNQPQHF. CDR3 bases: TGTGCCAGCATCTGGGGACAGGCGACTAATCAGCCCCAGCATTTT.

J is TRBJ2-5 and V is TRBV30, with 10 bases fitting TRBD2. The V gene's germline CDR1 is GTSNPN and CDR2 SVGIG (reference sequence). After removal of 3 bases from V and 2 bases from J, the junction contained 6 bases not matched to a gene. The CDR3 is 15 residues long. This CDR3 reads CAWSTWTSGQETQYF. Here the CDR3 DNA reads TGTGCCTGGAGCACCTGGACTAGCGGACAAGAGACCCAGTACTTC. The entire variable domain, with the rest obtained from reference TRBV30 and TRBJ2-5, is as follows: SQTIHQWPATLVQPVGSPLSLECTVEGTSNPNLYWYRQAAGRGLQLLFYSVGIGQISSEVPQNLSASRPQDRQFILSSKKLLLSDSGFYLCAWSTWTSGQETQYFGPGTRLLVL.

The chain carries TRBV4-2 and TRBJ1-5; 8 bases fit TRBD1. CDR1 is LGHNA, CDR2 YNFKEQ, per germline. There are 16 residues in the CDR3. V was clipped by 0 bases and J by 3 bases; unmatched bases: 4. The CDR3 nucleotides read TGTGCCAGCAGCCAAGATCAGGGGGCGACCAATCAGCCCCAGCATTTT. Translating it yields CASSQDQGATNQPQHF.

The gene calls are TRBV9 and TRBJ2-2; 7 bases are a match to TRBD2. Germline V CDR1 and CDR2: SGDLS, YYNGEE. The CDR3 consists of 14 residues. The ends lost 8 bases at V and 3 bases at J; junction bases unmatched: 7. The CDR3 DNA follows: TGTGCCAGTAGACTAGCCCAGGACACCGGGGAGCTGTTTTTT. Translating gives CASRLAQDTGELFF.

The V and J genes are TRBV11-1 and TRBJ2-3, with D possibly TRBD1 on 5 matching bases. V lost 1 base and J lost 4, with 9 bases in between. CDR1 and CDR2 (germline): SGHAT, FQDESV (reference sequence). The CDR3 spans 14 residues. The CDR3 sequence is CASSLVRAADTQYF. CDR3 bases: TGTGCCAGCAGCTTAGTCAGGGCCGCAGATACGCAGTATTTT.

The V call is TRBV13, the J call TRBJ2-7; TRBD1 aligns across 7 bases. Germline V gene data show CDR1 as PRHDT and CDR2 as FYEKMQ (reference sequence). CDR3 length: 13 residues. Trimming removed 5 bases from V and 7 bases from J; junction bases left unmatched: 8. CDR3 in DNA: TGTGCCAGCAGCCCGGGCACAGGGGATGAGCAGTACTTC. This codes for CASSPGTGDEQYF.

The CDR3 spells CASSGITGFGTDTQYF. For the CDR3, the DNA is TGTGCCAGCAGTGGTATAACAGGGTTCGGCACAGATACGCAGTATTTT. The J gene is TRBJ2-3, the V gene TRBV5-6; a possible D gene is TRBD1 (6 bases). CDR3 length: 16 amino acids. The ends were cut back, 5 bases at V and 1 base at J, with 17 bases in the middle. Germline V gives CDR1 SGHDT, CDR2 YYEEEE.

V and J are TRBV15 and TRBJ2-7; 7 bases align to TRBD1. The CDR3 has 17 residues. The J segment lost 0 bases and the V segment lost 2 bases, leaving 10 bases of the junction unmatched. The germline V gene has CDR1 LNHNV and CDR2 YYDKDF (reference sequence). This CDR3 is CATSRLGQGESSYEQYF. CDR3 coding DNA: TGTGCCACCAGCAGACTTGGGCAGGGGGAGAGCTCCTACGAGCAGTACTTC.

The V gene is TRBV27, the J gene TRBJ2-1; 9 bases map to TRBD1. The J segment lost 5 bases and the V segment lost 2 bases, leaving 4 bases of the junction unmatched. The V gene's germline CDR1 is MNHEY and CDR2 SMNVEV (reference sequence). The CDR3 is 15 amino acids. CDR3 amino acids: CASSLRGQGNNEQFF. CDR3 bases: TGTGCCAGCAGTTTAAGAGGACAGGGGAACAATGAGCAGTTCTTC.

The chain carries TRBV5-1 and TRBJ2-3, with a tentative D call TRBD2 (6 bases). V was shortened by 4 bases and J by 1 base, with 16 bases between the two germline ends. The CDR3 loop spans 16 amino acids. Germline-derived CDR1 and CDR2 are SGHRS and YFSETQ. The CDR3 DNA follows: TGCGCCAGCAGCCCGAGATCCGGGGGAGGCACAGATACGCAGTATTTT. Amino acid sequence: CASSPRSGGGTDTQYF.

This chain joins TRBV5-1 and TRBJ2-2; D may be TRBD2 (5 bases). The germline V gene encodes CDR1 SGHRS and CDR2 YFSETQ. This CDR3 region has 14 residues. V lost 0 bases and J lost 7, with 10 bases in between. This CDR3 reads CASSLARGSGELFF. The CDR3 DNA is TGCGCCAGCAGCTTGGCAAGAGGGAGCGGGGAGCTGTTTTTT. Full variable domain (remainder filled in from reference TRBV5-1 and TRBJ2-2): KAGVTQTPRYLIKTRGQQVTLSCSPISGHRSVSWYQQTPGQGLQFLFEYFSETQRNKGNFPGRFSGRQFSNSRSEMNVSTLELGDSALYLCASSLARGSGELFFGEGSRLTVL.